This T cell receptor beta chain appears in the sequencing data of a study of blood T cell repertoires in COVID-19. Study-wide background: The United States, Italy and Spain supplied acute and convalescent COVID-19 samples. Sources were T cells, B-cell-depleted T cells, or PBMCs; the material itself was cDNA or gDNA.

V lost 6 bases, J lost 2 bases, and 4 bases stayed unmatched. The germline V gene encodes CDR1 MDHEN and CDR2 SYDVKM. The CDR3 extends over 14 amino acids. Repertoires were generated with immunoSEQ multiplex PCR, while TCRdb's copy carries only in-frame clones and drops some. Of 65,000 to 85,000 clones in the sample, roughly 90% were seen once. The receptor was derived from a human donor in a cohort sampled during active COVID-19. The sample was peripheral blood. The V gene is TRBV28, the J gene TRBJ2-7, with TRBD1 matching 10 bases. The CDR3 bases are TGTGCCAGCAGGGACGGGACAGGGGCCTACGAGCAGTACTTC. Translating gives CASRDGTGAYEQYF.